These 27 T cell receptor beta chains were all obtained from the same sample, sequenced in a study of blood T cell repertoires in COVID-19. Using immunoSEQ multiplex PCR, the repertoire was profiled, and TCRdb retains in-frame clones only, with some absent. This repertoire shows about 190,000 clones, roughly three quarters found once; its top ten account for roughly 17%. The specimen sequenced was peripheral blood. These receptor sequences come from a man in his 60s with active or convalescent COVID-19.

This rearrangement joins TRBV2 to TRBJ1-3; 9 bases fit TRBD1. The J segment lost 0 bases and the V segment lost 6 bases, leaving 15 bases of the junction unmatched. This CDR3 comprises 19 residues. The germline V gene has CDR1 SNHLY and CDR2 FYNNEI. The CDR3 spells CASSLIATGGPSSGNTIYF. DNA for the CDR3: TGTGCCAGCAGCTTAATCGCTACAGGGGGCCCGAGCTCTGGAAACACCATATATTTT.

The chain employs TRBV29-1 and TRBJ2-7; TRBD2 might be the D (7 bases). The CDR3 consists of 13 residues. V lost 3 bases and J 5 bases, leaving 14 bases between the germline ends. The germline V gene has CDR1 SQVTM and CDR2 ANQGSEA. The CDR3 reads CSVDGWGGHEQYF. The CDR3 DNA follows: TGCAGCGTTGACGGATGGGGGGGGCACGAGCAGTACTTC.

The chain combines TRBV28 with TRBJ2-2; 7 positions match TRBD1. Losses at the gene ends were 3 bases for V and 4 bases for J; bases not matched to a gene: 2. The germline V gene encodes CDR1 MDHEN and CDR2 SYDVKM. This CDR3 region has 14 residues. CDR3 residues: CASSFDRATGELFF. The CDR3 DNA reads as TGTGCCAGCAGTTTTGACAGGGCCACCGGGGAGCTGTTTTTT. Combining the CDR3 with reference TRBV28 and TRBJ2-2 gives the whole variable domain DVKVTQSSRYLVKRTGEKVFLECVQDMDHENMFWYRQDPGLGLRLIYFSYDVKMKEKGDIPEGYSVSREKKERFSLILESASTNQTSMYLCASSFDRATGELFFGEGSRLTVL.

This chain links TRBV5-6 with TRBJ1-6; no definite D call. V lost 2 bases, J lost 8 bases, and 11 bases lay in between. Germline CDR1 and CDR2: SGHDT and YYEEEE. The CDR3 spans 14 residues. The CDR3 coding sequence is TGTGCCAGCAGCTTTCCGGATGCGGATTCACCCCTCCACTTT. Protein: CASSFPDADSPLHF.

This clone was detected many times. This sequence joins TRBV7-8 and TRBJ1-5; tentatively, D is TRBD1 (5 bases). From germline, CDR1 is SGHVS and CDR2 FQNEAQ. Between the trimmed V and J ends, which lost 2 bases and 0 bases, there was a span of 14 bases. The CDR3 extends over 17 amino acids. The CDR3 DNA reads TGTGCCAGCAGCTTAAAAGGGGTCGGGTATAGCAATCAGCCCCAGCATTTT. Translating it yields CASSLKGVGYSNQPQHF.

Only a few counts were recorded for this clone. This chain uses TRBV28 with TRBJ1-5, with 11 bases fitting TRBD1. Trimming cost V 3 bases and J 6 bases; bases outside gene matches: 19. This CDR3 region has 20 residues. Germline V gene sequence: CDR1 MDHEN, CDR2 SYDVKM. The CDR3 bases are TGTGCCAGCAGTTTGGGATTAGGACAGGGGGCTGTAAGAAGGATTCAGCCCCAGCATTTT. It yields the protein CASSLGLGQGAVRRIQPQHF.

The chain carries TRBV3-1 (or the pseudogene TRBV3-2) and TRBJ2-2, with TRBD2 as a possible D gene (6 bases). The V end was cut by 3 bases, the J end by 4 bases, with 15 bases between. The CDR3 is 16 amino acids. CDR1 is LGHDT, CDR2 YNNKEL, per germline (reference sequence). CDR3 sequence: CASSHQGLLPTGELFF. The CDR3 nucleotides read TGTGCCAGCAGCCATCAGGGACTCCTCCCCACCGGGGAGCTGTTTTTT.

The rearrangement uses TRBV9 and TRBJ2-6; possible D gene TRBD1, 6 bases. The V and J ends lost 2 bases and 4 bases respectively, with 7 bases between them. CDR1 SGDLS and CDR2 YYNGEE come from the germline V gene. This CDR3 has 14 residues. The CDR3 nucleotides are TGTGCCAGCAGCGTGGGGGCCGGGGCCAACGTCCTGACTTTC. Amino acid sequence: CASSVGAGANVLTF.

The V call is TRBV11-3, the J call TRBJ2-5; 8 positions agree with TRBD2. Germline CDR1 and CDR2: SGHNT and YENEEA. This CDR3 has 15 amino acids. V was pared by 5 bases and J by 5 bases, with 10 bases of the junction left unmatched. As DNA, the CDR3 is TGTGCCAGCAGCCCCCGAGCGGGAGTAGACGAGACCCAGTACTTC. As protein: CASSPRAGVDETQYF.

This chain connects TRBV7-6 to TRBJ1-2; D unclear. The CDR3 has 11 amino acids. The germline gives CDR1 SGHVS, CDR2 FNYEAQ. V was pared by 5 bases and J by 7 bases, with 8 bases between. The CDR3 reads CASSQTRGYTF. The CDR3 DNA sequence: TGTGCCAGCAGCCAAACGCGTGGCTACACCTTC.

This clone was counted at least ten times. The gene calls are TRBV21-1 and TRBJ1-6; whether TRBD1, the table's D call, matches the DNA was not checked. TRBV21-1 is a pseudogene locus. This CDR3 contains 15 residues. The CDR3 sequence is CASSLNNRINSPLHF. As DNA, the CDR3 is TGTGCCAGCAGCCTAAATAACAGGATTAATTCACCCCTCCACTTT.

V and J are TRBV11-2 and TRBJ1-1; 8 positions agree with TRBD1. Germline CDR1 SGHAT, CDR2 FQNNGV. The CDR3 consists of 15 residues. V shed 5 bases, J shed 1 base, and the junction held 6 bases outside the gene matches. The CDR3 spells CASSPHQGANTEAFF. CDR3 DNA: TGTGCCAGCAGCCCCCACCAGGGGGCGAACACTGAAGCTTTCTTT.

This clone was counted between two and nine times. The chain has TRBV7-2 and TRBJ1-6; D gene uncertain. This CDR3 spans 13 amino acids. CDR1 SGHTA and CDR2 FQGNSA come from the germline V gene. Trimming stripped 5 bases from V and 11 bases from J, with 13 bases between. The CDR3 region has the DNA TGTGCCAGCAGCGGCGGAGGGCGGGCACCCCTCCACTTT. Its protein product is CASSGGGRAPLHF.

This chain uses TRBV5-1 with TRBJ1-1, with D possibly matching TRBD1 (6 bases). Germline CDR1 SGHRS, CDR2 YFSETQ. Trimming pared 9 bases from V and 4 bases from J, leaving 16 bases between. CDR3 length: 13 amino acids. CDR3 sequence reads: CATRPGEATEAFF. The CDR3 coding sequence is TGCGCCACCAGGCCAGGGGAAGCCACTGAAGCTTTCTTT. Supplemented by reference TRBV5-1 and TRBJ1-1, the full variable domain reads KAGVTQTPRYLIKTRGQQVTLSCSPISGHRSVSWYQQTPGQGLQFLFEYFSETQRNKGNFPGRFSGRQFSNSRSEMNVSTLELGDSALYLCATRPGEATEAFFGQGTRLTVV.

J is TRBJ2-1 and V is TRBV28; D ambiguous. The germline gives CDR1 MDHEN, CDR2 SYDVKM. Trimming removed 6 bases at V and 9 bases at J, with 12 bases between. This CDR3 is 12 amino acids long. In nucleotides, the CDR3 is TGTGCCAGCAGAAGTAGCCACGGTGAGCAGTTCTTC. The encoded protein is CASRSSHGEQFF.

The CDR3: CASSGPHYRDNYGYTF. Written as DNA, the CDR3 is TGCGCCAGCAGTGGCCCCCACTACAGGGACAACTATGGCTACACCTTC. The chain links TRBV10-1 to TRBJ1-2; the D gene is possibly TRBD1 (6 bases). From germline, CDR1 is WNHNN and CDR2 SYGVQD (reference sequence). The CDR3 sequence is 16 residues long. The V end lost 4 bases, the J end lost 2 bases, and 17 bases lay between the germline ends.

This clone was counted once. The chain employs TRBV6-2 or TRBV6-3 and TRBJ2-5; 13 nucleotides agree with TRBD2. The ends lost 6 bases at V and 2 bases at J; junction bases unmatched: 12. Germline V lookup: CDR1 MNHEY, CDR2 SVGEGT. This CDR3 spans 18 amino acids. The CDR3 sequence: CASSPEGLAGWIQETQYF. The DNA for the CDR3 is TGTGCCAGCAGCCCTGAGGGACTAGCGGGGTGGATACAAGAGACCCAGTACTTC.

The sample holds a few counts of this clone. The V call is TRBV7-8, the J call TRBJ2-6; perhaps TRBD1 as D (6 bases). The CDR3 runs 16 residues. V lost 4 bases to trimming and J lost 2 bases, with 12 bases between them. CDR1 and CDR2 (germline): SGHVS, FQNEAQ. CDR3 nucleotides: TGTGCCAGCAGCTCGTACAGGGTCCCTGGGGCCAACGTCCTGACTTTC. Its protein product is CASSSYRVPGANVLTF. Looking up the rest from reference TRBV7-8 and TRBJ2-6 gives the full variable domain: GAGVSQSPRYKVAKRGQDVALRCDPISGHVSLFWYQQALGQGPEFLTYFQNEAQLDKSGLPSDRFFAERPEGSVSTLKIQRTQQEDSAVYLCASSSYRVPGANVLTFGAGSRLTVL.

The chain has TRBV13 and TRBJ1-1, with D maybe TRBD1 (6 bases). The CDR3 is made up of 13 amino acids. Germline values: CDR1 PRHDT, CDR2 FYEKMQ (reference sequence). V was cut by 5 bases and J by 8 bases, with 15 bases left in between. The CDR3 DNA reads TGTGCCAGCAGCCTCCGGGACACGGTAGAAGCTTTCTTT. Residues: CASSLRDTVEAFF. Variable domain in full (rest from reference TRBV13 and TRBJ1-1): AAGVIQSPRHLIKEKRETATLKCYPIPRHDTVYWYQQGPGQDPQFLISFYEKMQSDKGSIPDRFSAQQFSDYHSELNMSSLELGDSALYFCASSLRDTVEAFFGQGTRLTVV.

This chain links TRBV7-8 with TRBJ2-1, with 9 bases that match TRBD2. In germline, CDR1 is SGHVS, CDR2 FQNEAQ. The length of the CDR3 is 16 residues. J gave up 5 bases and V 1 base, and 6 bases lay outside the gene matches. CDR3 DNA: TGTGCCAGCAGCTTAGTTGCGGGAGGGTCCCACAATGAGCAGTTCTTC. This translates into CASSLVAGGSHNEQFF.

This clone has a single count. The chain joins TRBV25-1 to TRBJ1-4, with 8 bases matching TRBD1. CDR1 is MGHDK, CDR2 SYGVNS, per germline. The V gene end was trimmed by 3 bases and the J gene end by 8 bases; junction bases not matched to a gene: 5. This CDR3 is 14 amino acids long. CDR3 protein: CASSETGVREKLFF. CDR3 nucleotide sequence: TGTGCCAGCAGTGAGACAGGGGTTAGGGAAAAACTGTTTTTT.

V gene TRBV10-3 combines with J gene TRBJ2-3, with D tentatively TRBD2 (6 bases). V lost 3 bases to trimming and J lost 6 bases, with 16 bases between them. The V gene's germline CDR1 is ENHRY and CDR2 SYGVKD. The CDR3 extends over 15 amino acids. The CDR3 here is CAISDGRGAVDTQYF. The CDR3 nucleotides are TGTGCCATCAGTGACGGGCGGGGAGCGGTGGATACGCAGTATTTT.

CDR3 residues: CASTRAQGNTIYF. In DNA, the CDR3 is TGTGCCAGCACCAGGGCCCAGGGTAACACCATATATTTT. The gene calls are TRBV7-2 and TRBJ1-3; TRBD1 is a possible D gene (5 bases). Germline CDR1 SGHTA, CDR2 FQGNSA. The CDR3 contains 13 residues. V was clipped by 7 bases and J by 7 bases, with 14 bases between them.

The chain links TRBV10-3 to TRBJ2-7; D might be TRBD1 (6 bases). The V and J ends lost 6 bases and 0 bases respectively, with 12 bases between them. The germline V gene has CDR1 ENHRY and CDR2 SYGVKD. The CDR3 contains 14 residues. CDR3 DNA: TGTGCCATCAGATCCGGGACAAACTCCTACGAGCAGTACTTC. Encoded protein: CAIRSGTNSYEQYF.

The CDR3 nucleotides are TGCGCCAGCAGCCCCGGGGTGAGCCAGAATGAAAAACTGTTTTTT. It yields the protein CASSPGVSQNEKLFF. The gene calls are TRBV5-1 and TRBJ1-4; no firm D call. The CDR3 runs to 15 residues. The V gene lost 4 bases and the J gene lost 5 bases, with 15 bases spanning the gap. Germline V gene sequence: CDR1 SGHRS, CDR2 YFSETQ.

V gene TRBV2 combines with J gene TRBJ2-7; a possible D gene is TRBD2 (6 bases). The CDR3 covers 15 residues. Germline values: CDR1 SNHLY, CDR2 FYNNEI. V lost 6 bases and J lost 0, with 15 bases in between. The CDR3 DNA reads TGTGCCAGCAGAGCCGAAGCGGGTCTCTCCTACGAGCAGTACTTC. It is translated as CASRAEAGLSYEQYF.

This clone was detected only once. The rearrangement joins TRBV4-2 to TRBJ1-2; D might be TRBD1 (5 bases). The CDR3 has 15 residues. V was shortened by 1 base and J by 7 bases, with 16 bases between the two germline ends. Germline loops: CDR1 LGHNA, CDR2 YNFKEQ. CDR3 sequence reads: CASSQVGRRGGGYTF. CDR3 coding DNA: TGTGCCAGCAGCCAAGTTGGACGCCGGGGGGGTGGCTACACCTTC.